The next 25 T cell receptor beta chains were all read from a single sample in a study of T cell responses to AZD1222 COVID-19 vaccine. The assay was immunoSEQ multiplex PCR, and TCRdb's table has in-frame clones only and misses some. This sample has over 75,000 clones, with about nine tenths found just once. The sequenced sample was peripheral blood, obtained on day 0 of AZD1222 vaccination. The receptors here all came from an adult in good health.

The V call is TRBV6-5, the J call TRBJ1-3; D not certain. Germline lookup yields CDR1 MNHEY and CDR2 SVGAGI. The CDR3 has 14 amino acids. V shed 7 bases and J shed 4 bases, with 14 bases lying between them. CDR3 sequence: CASTSGVRGNTIYF. The CDR3 DNA follows: TGTGCCAGCACTTCCGGGGTGCGGGGAAACACCATATATTTT.

CDR3 protein: CAVRGAPGNTIYF. CDR3 bases: TGTGCCGTTCGGGGGGCCCCTGGAAACACCATATATTTT. The chain couples TRBV30 to TRBJ1-3, with D maybe TRBD1 (6 bases). Germline lookup yields CDR1 GTSNPN and CDR2 SVGIG (reference sequence). Trimming took 8 bases from V and 2 from J, leaving 13 bases between them. The CDR3 runs to 13 residues. The whole variable domain, filled in from reference TRBV30 and TRBJ1-3, reads SQTIHQWPATLVQPVGSPLSLECTVEGTSNPNLYWYRQAAGRGLQLLFYSVGIGQISSEVPQNLSASRPQDRQFILSSKKLLLSDSGFYLCAVRGAPGNTIYFGEGSWLTVV.

The V and J genes are TRBV20-1 and TRBJ1-2, with 7 bases matching TRBD1. The V gene's germline CDR1 is DFQATT and CDR2 SNEGSKA (reference sequence). CDR3 length: 11 residues. The V segment lost 7 bases and the J segment 3 bases; nucleotides outside the gene matches: 2. The CDR3 sequence: CSGQGDYGYTF. CDR3 coding DNA: TGCAGTGGACAGGGCGACTATGGCTACACCTTC.

The chain joins TRBV11-2 to TRBJ2-7; 8 bases map to TRBD1. V shed 3 bases, J shed 2 bases, and the junction held 3 bases outside the gene matches. The CDR3 is made up of 14 amino acids. Per the germline V gene, CDR1 is SGHAT and CDR2 is FQNNGV. The CDR3 DNA is TGTGCCAGCAGCTTGGGGGACAGGCCCTACGAGCAGTACTTC. Protein: CASSLGDRPYEQYF. Full variable domain (remainder filled in from reference TRBV11-2 and TRBJ2-7): EAGVAQSPRYKIIEKRQSVAFWCNPISGHATLYWYQQILGQGPKLLIQFQNNGVVDDSQLPKDRFSAERLKGVDSTLKIQPAKLEDSAVYLCASSLGDRPYEQYFGPGTRLTVT.

The chain uses TRBV28 and TRBJ1-2, with TRBD1 as a possible D gene (6 bases). Trimming left V 3 bases short and J 5 bases short, with 16 bases between. This CDR3 spans 15 amino acids. Germline CDR1 and CDR2: MDHEN and SYDVKM. CDR3 region: CASSLPDRTAYGYTF. The DNA for the CDR3 is TGTGCCAGCAGTTTGCCCGACAGGACTGCTTATGGCTACACCTTC.

This chain links TRBV12-3 or TRBV12-4 with TRBJ1-2; the match to TRBD1 covers 7 bases. The CDR3 runs 13 residues. J gave up 4 bases and V 5 bases, and 4 bases lay outside the gene matches. The CDR3 DNA reads TGTGCCAGCAGTCCGGGACAGTCCTATGGCTACACCTTC. This encodes CASSPGQSYGYTF.

V and J are TRBV3-1 (or the pseudogene TRBV3-2) and TRBJ2-1; D is perhaps TRBD2 (7 bases). The germline gives CDR1 LGHDT, CDR2 YNNKEL (reference sequence). The CDR3 is made up of 18 amino acids. The V end lost 4 bases, the J end lost 0 bases, and 19 bases lay between the germline ends. The CDR3: CASSRGGASTSSYNEQFF. The CDR3, as DNA: TGTGCCAGCAGCCGGGGGGGCGCTTCAACAAGCTCCTACAATGAGCAGTTCTTC.

The chain has TRBV29-1 and TRBJ1-1; no definite D call. From germline, CDR1 is SQVTM and CDR2 ANQGSEA. The V end was cut by 7 bases, the J end by 1 base, with 13 bases between. The CDR3 is made up of 13 amino acids. This CDR3 reads CSGREQPNTEAFF. As DNA, the CDR3 is TGCAGCGGCCGAGAACAGCCGAACACTGAAGCTTTCTTT.

The gene calls are TRBV27 and TRBJ1-2; 7 positions match TRBD1. The germline V gene has CDR1 MNHEY and CDR2 SMNVEV (reference sequence). The CDR3 runs to 14 residues. Trimming at V came to 5 bases and at J to 5 bases, leaving 8 bases not matched to a gene. CDR3 protein: CASSPRDRVYGYTF. CDR3 DNA sequence: TGTGCCAGCAGTCCACGAGACAGGGTTTATGGCTACACCTTC.

The chain recombines TRBV10-1 with TRBJ2-7, with 11 nucleotides matching TRBD1. V was clipped by 5 bases and J by 2 bases; unmatched bases: 5. The CDR3 is 15 residues long. Germline lookup yields CDR1 WNHNN and CDR2 SYGVQD (reference sequence). The CDR3: CASSPGTGGPYEQYF. The DNA of the CDR3 is TGCGCCAGCAGTCCCGGGACAGGGGGGCCCTACGAGCAGTACTTC.

This chain links TRBV2 with TRBJ1-4; tentatively, D is TRBD1 (6 bases). Trimming shortened V by 2 bases and J by 2 bases, and 15 bases separated the two germline ends. Per germline, CDR1 SNHLY and CDR2 FYNNEI. The CDR3 totals 17 residues. The CDR3 DNA follows: TGTGCCAGCAGTGAAATTCAGGGGTGGATCACTAATGAAAAACTGTTTTTT. Its translation: CASSEIQGWITNEKLFF.

This clone has a handful of counts. The V gene is TRBV30, the J gene TRBJ1-3; D possibly corresponds to TRBD1 (5 bases). V lost 7 bases, J lost 0 bases, and 28 bases lay in between. The CDR3 has 19 residues. Germline CDR1 is GTSNPN and CDR2 is SVGIG (reference sequence). The CDR3 DNA is TGTGCCTTTACTAACGTCGGGACCGCTACCTTTCACTCTGGAAACACCATATATTTT. Protein sequence: CAFTNVGTATFHSGNTIYF.

The chain is built from TRBV15 and TRBJ2-2; tentative D call: TRBD1 (6 bases). Germline V gene lookup returns CDR1 LNHNV and CDR2 YYDKDF (reference sequence). The ends were cut back, 4 bases at V and 6 bases at J, with 15 bases in the middle. This CDR3 contains 15 residues. CDR3 bases: TGTGCCACCAGCACGTCAGGACAGCGCGCCGGGGAGCTGTTTTTT. Its protein is CATSTSGQRAGELFF.

The V and J genes are TRBV10-3 and TRBJ1-1, with D hard to call. Trimming took off 4 bases at V and 3 bases at J, with 12 bases between the two ends. CDR1 is ENHRY and CDR2 is SYGVKD in the germline V gene. This CDR3 spans 14 amino acids. CDR3 region: CAISAERYDTEAFF. In DNA, the CDR3 is TGTGCCATCAGTGCGGAGCGCTATGACACTGAAGCTTTCTTT.

The genes are TRBV6-5 and TRBJ2-1; D is ambiguous. CDR3 length equals 15 residues. Germline V gene lookup returns CDR1 MNHEY and CDR2 SVGAGI. Trimming removed 10 bases at V and 2 bases at J, with 18 bases between. This CDR3 reads CATWEQWPTYNEQFF. The CDR3, as DNA: TGTGCCACCTGGGAACAGTGGCCGACCTACAATGAGCAGTTCTTC.

The chain is built from TRBV7-9 and TRBJ2-5; maybe TRBD2 (6 bases). V dropped 4 bases and J dropped 0 bases, with 9 bases sitting between them. Germline V gene data show CDR1 as SEHNR and CDR2 as FQNEAQ (reference sequence). The CDR3 contains 14 residues. The CDR3: CASSWWGDQETQYF. For the CDR3, the DNA is TGTGCCAGCAGCTGGTGGGGGGACCAAGAGACCCAGTACTTC.

The chain uses TRBV6-5 and TRBJ2-7; 8 bases align to TRBD1. V dropped 8 bases and J dropped 0; count of bases not matched to a gene: 6. CDR1 MNHEY and CDR2 SVGAGI come from the germline V gene. This CDR3 has 14 amino acids. DNA for the CDR3: TGTGCCAGCGGTCCGGGGACAGGCTCCTACGAGCAGTACTTC. Its protein is CASGPGTGSYEQYF.

The chain uses TRBV7-2 and TRBJ2-7, with D hard to call. V lost 3 bases and J 4 bases, leaving 10 bases between the germline ends. The CDR3 is 13 amino acids. CDR1 SGHTA and CDR2 FQGNSA come from the germline V gene. The CDR3 region is CASSFPSRYEQYF. The CDR3 region has the DNA TGTGCCAGCAGCTTCCCATCACGTTACGAGCAGTACTTC. Filled out from reference TRBV7-2 and TRBJ2-7, the complete variable domain reads GAGVSQSPSNKVTEKGKDVELRCDPISGHTALYWYRQSLGQGLEFLIYFQGNSAPDKSGLPSDRFSAERTGGSVSTLTIQRTQQEDSAVYLCASSFPSRYEQYFGPGTRLTVT.

The chain is built from TRBV28 and TRBJ1-2; possible D gene TRBD1, 6 bases. The germline V gene has CDR1 MDHEN and CDR2 SYDVKM. This CDR3 is built from 16 residues. V was clipped by 6 bases and J by 4 bases, with 21 bases between them. The chain's CDR3 is CASSRPFRGASYGYTF. The CDR3, as DNA: TGTGCCAGCAGCCGGCCTTTCCGGGGGGCGAGCTATGGCTACACCTTC.

CDR3 region: CSVGTDGNTEAFF. In DNA, the CDR3 is TGCAGCGTTGGGACGGATGGGAACACTGAAGCTTTCTTT. The genes are TRBV29-1 and TRBJ1-1; D not certain. The CDR3 is 13 amino acids. Germline lookup yields CDR1 SQVTM and CDR2 ANQGSEA. With 4 bases removed from V and 1 base from J, the gap between germline ends came to 10 bases.

The chain is built from TRBV14 and TRBJ1-5; D is unresolved. Germline assignment: CDR1 SGHDN and CDR2 FVKESK. The CDR3 length is 13 residues. V lost 5 bases and J 4 bases, leaving 9 bases between the germline ends. CDR3 protein: CASSFGSNQPQHF. CDR3 sequence (DNA): TGTGCCAGCAGCTTCGGGAGTAATCAGCCCCAGCATTTT. Supplemented by reference TRBV14 and TRBJ1-5, the full variable domain reads EAGVTQFPSHSVIEKGQTVTLRCDPISGHDNLYWYRRVMGKEIKFLLHFVKESKQDESGMPNNRFLAERTGGTYSTLKVQPAELEDSGVYFCASSFGSNQPQHFGDGTRLSIL.

The rearrangement joins TRBV3-1 (or the pseudogene TRBV3-2) to TRBJ1-2; D is undetermined. The CDR3 sequence is 15 residues long. Germline-derived CDR1 and CDR2 are LGHDT and YNNKEL (reference sequence). The V end lost 1 base, the J end lost 4 bases, and 13 bases lay between the germline ends. CDR3 region: CASSQGSIRSYGYTF. Here the CDR3 DNA reads TGTGCCAGCAGCCAAGGGTCGATCCGGAGCTATGGCTACACCTTC.

This chain connects TRBV7-9 to TRBJ2-3; 15 positions match TRBD2. V lost 5 bases, J lost 6 bases, and 3 bases stayed unmatched. The CDR3 sequence is 15 residues long. Germline-derived CDR1 and CDR2 are SEHNR and FQNEAQ (reference sequence). Here the CDR3 reads CASSRGTSGRDTQYF. In DNA, the CDR3 is TGTGCCAGCAGCAGGGGGACTAGCGGGAGGGATACGCAGTATTTT.

CDR3 sequence reads: CASSEAGSSYEQYF. The CDR3, as DNA: TGTGCCAGCAGTGAGGCGGGTAGCTCCTACGAGCAGTACTTC. The rearrangement links TRBV25-1 to TRBJ2-7, with D possibly matching TRBD2 (5 bases). Looked up from germline, CDR1 is MGHDK and CDR2 is SYGVNS. The CDR3 is 14 residues long. V was clipped by 3 bases and J by 0 bases, with 9 bases between them.

The genes are TRBV11-2 and TRBJ1-3; the D gene is possibly TRBD1 (6 bases). Germline-derived CDR1 and CDR2 are SGHAT and FQNNGV. The CDR3 runs 18 residues. The V and J ends lost 1 base and 0 bases respectively, with 16 bases between them. DNA for the CDR3: TGTGCCAGCAGCTTAGTCCGTGGACAGTTTTTCTCTGGAAACACCATATATTTT. Translating it yields CASSLVRGQFFSGNTIYF.